This T cell receptor (beta chain) was captured in a study of blood T cell repertoires in COVID-19. Study information: The United States, Italy and Spain were the sources of the acute and convalescent COVID-19 samples. Sample material is recorded as cDNA or gDNA derived from T cells, B-cell-depleted T cells, or PBMCs.

This clone was recorded only once. In the authors' workflow: Scientists estimated how many nucleated cells there were by amplifying reference gene primers. Clones were sequenced by immunoSEQ multiplex PCR, and TCRdb holds only the in-frame ones, with some missing. That table furnishes V, J and clone size, whereas the DNA furnished D and trimming. The sample has tens of thousands of clones, 81% seen once; the top ten hold roughly 23%. V lost 5 bases, J lost 1 base, and 13 bases stayed unmatched. The CDR3 has 18 residues. Germline lookup yields CDR1 LNHDA and CDR2 SQIVND (reference sequence). The chain couples TRBV19 to TRBJ1-5; 8 nucleotides match TRBD1. The sequence came from a man of 80 years or more with active or convalescent COVID-19. Input material: peripheral blood. The CDR3 region is CASSPRSQGAGSNQPQHF. The CDR3, as DNA: TGTGCCAGTAGTCCCCGCTCTCAGGGGGCAGGCAGCAATCAGCCCCAGCATTTT. Supplemented by reference TRBV19 and TRBJ1-5, the full variable domain reads DGGITQSPKYLFRKEGQNVTLSCEQNLNHDAMYWYRQDPGQGLRLIYYSQIVNDFQKGDIAEGYSVSREKKESFPLTVTSAQKNPTAFYLCASSPRSQGAGSNQPQHFGDGTRLSIL.